The source of this T cell receptor (beta chain) is a study of CD8 T cells in Susac syndrome (dated by TCRdb to about 2019). Concerning the study at large: The study used repertoire sequencing to test whether antigen drove CD8+ T cell activation and differentiation in Susac syndrome.

RNA was extracted using the RNeasy kit, and roughly 0.5 to 1 microgram was reverse transcribed with random hexamers. TCR beta CDR3 regions were amplified with the immunoSEQ multiplex PCR assay covering 54 Vbeta and 13 Jbeta segments. To correct PCR amplification bias, a synthetic template baseline was used for both primer optimization and computational correction. Per the source publication's procedure: Reads were annotated to V, D and J genes per IMGT and analyzed with immunoSEQ Analyzer, keeping only productive sequences. To calculate clonality, Shannon entropy was normalized by log2 of the number of productive unique sequences and then subtracted from one. For each patient and control, public and private clones were evaluated among the 100 most prevalent clones. A clone was defined as Susac-specific if it was absent from the healthy and MS cohorts, from about 1,100 published viral clones and from other ImmuneACCESS disease sequences. Using fastp trimming at Q25 and MiXCR clonotype assembly, TCRdb reanalyzed the public sequencing data and kept in-frame beta chains. Every entry covers one CDR3 protein and lists the most common genes and DNA from its rows. The V and J calls come from TCRdb's annotation, not from the publication. Recorded for this sample are some 170,000 distinct CDR3 sequences; approximately 93% of them occurred a single time. In total, the top ten clones hold about 0.094% of the sample.

The full study reports these points: The number of individuals in the TCR sequencing and HLA analysis was acknowledged as relatively small.

Notes on this clonotype: This receptor's antigen is unknown. Nothing much larger sits one base from this clone, and base qualities are not available.

High-throughput TCR beta sequencing profiled peripheral blood CD8+ and CD4+ T cells from healthy donors, Susac syndrome patients and multiple sclerosis patients. Multiple sclerosis controls were treatment-naive patients with stable or active relapsing-remitting disease fulfilling revised McDonald criteria. CD8+ TEMRA cells were enriched by FACS, while bulk CD8+ and CD4+ T cells were purified by magnetic negative isolation. Blood was drawn into EDTA tubes, processed within 24 hours, and PBMCs were isolated by density gradient centrifugation. PBMCs destined for TCR sequencing were cryopreserved in liquid nitrogen and later thawed in a 37 °C water bath. The sorted or isolated CD4+, CD8+ and CD8+ TEMRA cells had a purity of 90% or higher. Based on the germline V gene, the CDR1 and CDR2 sequences are MDHEN and SYDVKM. V loses 3 bases of germline sequence and J loses 7 bases, and the interval between the two ends is 6 bases. Reading from cysteine to phenylalanine, the CDR3 counts 11 amino acids. The entry retains the CDR3 DNA only, 33 bases that are in frame from base 1.

Sequenced input: CD4+ T cells from PBMCs. The chain is encoded by TRBV28 joined to TRBJ1-2, with no confident D gene call. The receptor's source is a human donor with multiple sclerosis. CDR3 loop: CASSFKGGYTF. The nucleotide sequence is given as TGTGCCAGCAGTTTCAAGGGTGGCTACACCTTC.